This entry lists 9 T cell receptor beta chains sequenced from one sample in a study of shared clonotypes between healthy human individuals. Assay: immunoSEQ multiplex PCR; the TCRdb copy retains only in-frame clones and omits some. The sample records millions of clones, roughly 96% being singletons. Sequencing was done on a sample of naive CD4+ T cells sorted from blood. As for subset: CD45RA+ positively selected. These receptors were obtained from a young man in good health.

The chain carries TRBV6-1 and TRBJ2-3, with TRBD2 as a possible D gene (6 bases). Looked up from germline, CDR1 is MNHNS and CDR2 is SASEGT. Trimming took 1 base from V and 0 from J, leaving 14 bases between them. CDR3 length equals 17 residues. The DNA for the CDR3 is TGTGCCAGCAGTGAAGTAATCGGGGGTGCTAGCACAGATACGCAGTATTTT. Protein sequence: CASSEVIGGASTDTQYF.

V is TRBV6-1 and J is TRBJ1-4, with unresolved D. The CDR3 contains 12 residues. Trimming left V 6 bases short and J 8 bases short, with 10 bases between. Germline V lookup: CDR1 MNHNS, CDR2 SASEGT. As DNA, the CDR3 is TGTGCCAGCAGGTTAGGTTGGGAAAAACTGTTTTTT. This sequence encodes CASRLGWEKLFF.

V usage is TRBV19 and J usage is TRBJ1-6; D unclear. The V end lost 1 base, the J end lost 9 bases, and 10 bases lay between the germline ends. Per germline, CDR1 LNHDA and CDR2 SQIVND (reference sequence). This CDR3 has 14 amino acids. CDR3 sequence reads: CASSIVTFGSPLHF. CDR3 nucleotide sequence: TGTGCCAGTAGTATAGTGACGTTCGGTTCACCCCTCCACTTT. Full variable domain (missing parts from reference TRBV19 and TRBJ1-6): DGGITQSPKYLFRKEGQNVTLSCEQNLNHDAMYWYRQDPGQGLRLIYYSQIVNDFQKGDIAEGYSVSREKKESFPLTVTSAQKNPTAFYLCASSIVTFGSPLHFGNGTRLTVT.

DNA of the CDR3: TGTGCCAGCAGCTTCTCCAGCTCCTACGAGCAGTACTTC. It translates to CASSFSSSYEQYF. The rearrangement links TRBV5-8 to TRBJ2-7; D is ambiguous. CDR3 length equals 13 residues. CDR1 and CDR2 from the germline V gene are SGHTS and YDEGEE. V was cut by 2 bases and J by 0 bases, with 6 bases left in between.

CDR3 sequence: CASSVQGQPQHF. The CDR3 bases are TGTGCCAGCAGTGTACAGGGGCAGCCCCAGCATTTT. The chain combines TRBV28 with TRBJ1-5, with 7 bases aligning to TRBD1. CDR1 and CDR2 from the germline V gene are MDHEN and SYDVKM. Trimming cost V 5 bases and J 7 bases; bases outside gene matches: 2. This CDR3 has 12 amino acids.

This clone was counted only a few times. This specimen includes other DNA sequences encoding the same CDR3. DNA of the CDR3: TGTGCCATCAGTGAAAGAGGGACCGGGGAGCTGTTTTTT. It encodes CAISERGTGELFF. The V gene is TRBV10-3, the J gene TRBJ2-2, with D possibly TRBD2 on 5 matching bases. CDR3 size: 13 residues. V lost 3 bases and J lost 5, with 7 bases in between. The germline gives CDR1 ENHRY, CDR2 SYGVKD.

The CDR3 spells CASSLSSNTQYF. CDR3 nucleotides: TGCGCCAGCAGCTTGTCATCGAATACGCAGTATTTT. V is TRBV5-1 and J is TRBJ2-3; D is undetermined. The germline gives CDR1 SGHRS, CDR2 YFSETQ. The CDR3 is 12 amino acids. V was trimmed by 1 base and J by 7 bases, leaving 7 bases between them.

This clone has just one count. V usage is TRBV6-1 and J usage is TRBJ2-7; 7 positions agree with TRBD1. With V trimmed by 5 bases and J by 3 bases, 10 bases remained unmatched. The CDR3 has 15 amino acids. Germline assignment: CDR1 MNHNS and CDR2 SASEGT. CDR3 in DNA: TGTGCCAGCAGTCCGCGGACAGGACTGGTCTACGAGCAGTACTTC. It translates to CASSPRTGLVYEQYF.

The chain combines TRBV29-1 with TRBJ2-5, with TRBD1 identical over 9 bases. This CDR3 is 12 amino acids long. The V gene's germline CDR1 is SQVTM and CDR2 ANQGSEA. V dropped 7 bases and J dropped 5; count of bases not matched to a gene: 5. The CDR3 nucleotides are TGCAGCGCTCGACAGGGGGGGGAGACCCAGTACTTC. It codes for CSARQGGETQYF.